Included here is one T cell receptor (beta chain) sequence, with context. The record originates from a study of CD8+CD57+ T cells in acquired aplastic anemia. An expansion of CD8+CD57+ cells by flow cytometry had been shown in patients chosen for sequencing. Severe acquired aplastic anemia was diagnosed in all patients. Prior therapy had not been administered to any patient at the time of blood sampling. V lost 5 bases and J 13 bases, leaving 20 bases between the germline ends. Germline CDR1 MRHNA, CDR2 SNTAGT. CDR3 length: 14 amino acids. Genomic DNA served as template for TCR beta VDJ and CDR3 profiling. TCRdb itself ran the reads through MiXCR, one entry per CDR3 protein. The sample contains under 200,000 distinct CDR3 sequences, 60% to 80% of which appear only once.

The sequence was collected from a human donor with aplastic anemia. Sequencing used sorted CD4+, CD8+, or CD8+CD57+ T cells (not recorded which) from PBMCs. This chain uses TRBV6-4 with TRBJ2-2; TRBD1 is a possible D gene (6 bases). This CDR3 reads CASSYSSGGRGLFF. For the CDR3, the DNA is TGTGCCAGCAGTTACAGTTCGGGTGGCAGGGGGCTGTTTTTT.